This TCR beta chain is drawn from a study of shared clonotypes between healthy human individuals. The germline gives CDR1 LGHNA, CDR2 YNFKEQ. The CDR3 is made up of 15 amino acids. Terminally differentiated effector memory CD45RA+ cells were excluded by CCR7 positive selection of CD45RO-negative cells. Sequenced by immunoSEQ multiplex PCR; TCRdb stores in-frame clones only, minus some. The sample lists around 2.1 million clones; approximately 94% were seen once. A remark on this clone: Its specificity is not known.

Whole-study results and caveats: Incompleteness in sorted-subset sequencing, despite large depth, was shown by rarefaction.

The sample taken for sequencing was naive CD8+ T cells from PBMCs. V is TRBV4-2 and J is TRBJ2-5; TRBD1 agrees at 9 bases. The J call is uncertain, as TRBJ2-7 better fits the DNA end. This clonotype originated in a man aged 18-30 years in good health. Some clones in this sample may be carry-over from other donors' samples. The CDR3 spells CASSLRDREDGEQYF. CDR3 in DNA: TGTGCCAGCAGCCTCAGGGACAGGGAGGACGGCGAGCAGTACTTC.